Each of the 24 T cell receptor beta chains below was sequenced from the same sample in a study of cytomegalovirus exposure and HLA in healthy donors. Researchers ran the PCR with 60 Vbeta and 13 Jbeta primers. Assay: immunoSEQ multiplex PCR; the TCRdb copy retains only in-frame clones and omits some. The data contain 150,000 to 200,000 clones, 70% to 90% of them seen just once; the ten biggest clones take up about 2.4%. The sequenced sample was PBMCs. All receptors derive from a male donor in good health and CMV-seronegative.

This chain links TRBV5-8 with TRBJ2-7, with D perhaps matching TRBD2 (5 bases). Germline CDR1 and CDR2: SGHTS and YDEGEE. V lost 3 bases and J 2 bases, leaving 9 bases between the germline ends. The CDR3 covers 13 residues. The CDR3 bases are TGTGCCAGCAGCTCCGGGGTGGCCTACGAGCAGTACTTC. Translating gives CASSSGVAYEQYF.

The genes are TRBV13 and TRBJ2-7; tentatively, D is TRBD1 (5 bases). CDR3 length: 14 amino acids. V shed 0 bases and J shed 0 bases, with 6 bases lying between them. From germline, CDR1 is PRHDT and CDR2 FYEKMQ (reference sequence). The CDR3 here is CASSLGRASYEQYF. CDR3 sequence (DNA): TGTGCCAGCAGCTTAGGCAGGGCCTCCTACGAGCAGTACTTC.

This rearrangement joins TRBV5-1 to TRBJ2-5; D is perhaps TRBD2 (6 bases). CDR3 length: 16 residues. CDR1 is SGHRS, CDR2 YFSETQ, per germline. V lost 4 bases to trimming and J lost 1 base, with 17 bases between them. In DNA form, the CDR3 reads TGCGCCAGCAGCCAAACTGGCGGAGGGCGCCAAGAGACCCAGTACTTC. As protein: CASSQTGGGRQETQYF.

The chain carries TRBV27 and TRBJ1-2, with D possibly TRBD1 on 5 matching bases. Per the germline V gene, CDR1 is MNHEY and CDR2 is SMNVEV (reference sequence). Trimming took off 5 bases at V and 0 bases at J, with 16 bases between the two ends. The CDR3 is 16 residues long. In nucleotides, the CDR3 is TGTGCCAGCAGTACCCGGGAGGGGCGATCTAACTATGGCTACACCTTC. This sequence encodes CASSTREGRSNYGYTF.

This chain joins TRBV14 and TRBJ1-4; TRBD1 matches at 7 bases. The germline CDR1 and CDR2 sequences are SGHDN and FVKESK. Unmatched junction bases numbered 9, after V lost 1 base and J lost 4 bases. CDR3 size: 17 residues. The CDR3 sequence is CASSQGFLSGGNEKLFF. In DNA form, the CDR3 reads TGTGCCAGCAGCCAAGGCTTTCTTTCAGGGGGTAATGAAAAACTGTTTTTT.

The gene calls are TRBV2 and TRBJ2-7; 12 nucleotides match TRBD1. The CDR3 has 20 residues. V lost 1 base to trimming and J lost 2 bases; unmatched junction nucleotides: 15. In germline, CDR1 is SNHLY, CDR2 FYNNEI. This chain's CDR3 is CASSEDWDRGRGLGAYEQYF. CDR3 DNA sequence: TGTGCCAGCAGTGAAGATTGGGACAGGGGGCGCGGACTAGGGGCCTACGAGCAGTACTTC.

The chain is built from TRBV4-3 and TRBJ2-7, with TRBD1 matching 9 bases. Germline CDR1 reads LGHNA; CDR2 reads YSLEER. This CDR3 spans 14 amino acids. Trimming removed 4 bases from V and 3 bases from J; junction bases left unmatched: 4. CDR3 sequence (DNA): TGCGCCAGCAGCCGCCGACAGGGGGGCTACGAGCAGTACTTC. Protein: CASSRRQGGYEQYF.

This CDR3 is CASSLESTSGGSGELFF. In DNA, the CDR3 is TGCGCCAGCAGCTTGGAATCCACTAGCGGGGGGTCCGGGGAGCTGTTTTTT. The chain employs TRBV5-1 and TRBJ2-2; the match to TRBD2 covers 12 bases. This CDR3 is 17 amino acids long. V lost 0 bases to trimming and J lost 6 bases; unmatched junction nucleotides: 6. CDR1 and CDR2 from the germline V gene are SGHRS and YFSETQ.

The chain combines TRBV6-1 with TRBJ2-7; maybe TRBD1 (6 bases). V gave up 10 bases and J gave up 1 base, with 11 bases separating them. This CDR3 spans 12 amino acids. Germline CDR1 MNHNS, CDR2 SASEGT. The CDR3 DNA reads TGTGCCATACTGGGGGCGTCCTACGAGCAGTACTTC. Encoded protein: CAILGASYEQYF.

CDR3 nucleotide sequence: TGCGCCAGCAGCCCCGACAGGGGGCTGAACGAGCAGTACTTC. Residues: CASSPDRGLNEQYF. The chain couples TRBV5-1 to TRBJ2-7; 10 nucleotides align to TRBD1. The ends lost 4 bases at V and 5 bases at J; junction bases unmatched: 6. The CDR3 is 14 residues long. The germline CDR1 and CDR2 sequences are SGHRS and YFSETQ.

The chain uses TRBV5-4 and TRBJ2-7; 7 nucleotides match TRBD2. Trimming removed 4 bases from V and 2 bases from J; junction bases left unmatched: 9. There are 15 residues in the CDR3. From germline, CDR1 is SGHNT and CDR2 YYREEE (reference sequence). CDR3 amino acids: CASSGGGAGPYEQYF. DNA for the CDR3: TGTGCCAGCAGCGGGGGGGGAGCGGGTCCCTACGAGCAGTACTTC.

J is TRBJ1-1 and V is TRBV15, with D perhaps matching TRBD1 (6 bases). The V and J ends lost 3 bases and 5 bases respectively, with 16 bases between them. Germline V lookup: CDR1 LNHNV, CDR2 YYDKDF (reference sequence). CDR3 size: 15 residues. The CDR3 protein is CATSRHTGGGTEAFF. In DNA form, the CDR3 reads TGTGCCACCAGCAGGCACACTGGGGGCGGGACTGAAGCTTTCTTT.

The chain carries TRBV5-4 and TRBJ2-1; 8 bases match TRBD2. Germline lookup yields CDR1 SGHNT and CDR2 YYREEE (reference sequence). Trimming took 0 bases from V and 6 from J; bases not matched to a gene: 5. The length of the CDR3 is 15 residues. CDR3 bases: TGTGCCAGCAGCTTGGGCGGGGGGCCCAGCAATGAGCAGTTCTTC. Its translation is CASSLGGGPSNEQFF. The whole variable domain, filled in from reference TRBV5-4 and TRBJ2-1, reads ETGVTQSPTHLIKTRGQQVTLRCSSQSGHNTVSWYQQALGQGPQFIFQYYREEENGRGNFPPRFSGLQFPNYSSELNVNALELDDSALYLCASSLGGGPSNEQFFGPGTRLTVL.

The chain employs TRBV19 and TRBJ1-4; 9 positions agree with TRBD1. V lost 5 bases and J lost 10; bases outside the gene matches: 5. The CDR3 is made up of 13 amino acids. Germline lookup yields CDR1 LNHDA and CDR2 SQIVND (reference sequence). The CDR3 protein is CASSVTGGVKLFF. CDR3 nucleotide sequence: TGTGCCAGTAGTGTTACAGGGGGCGTAAAACTGTTTTTT.

This clone has a handful of counts. The chain couples TRBV5-6 to TRBJ2-4; a possible D gene is TRBD2 (6 bases). V was pared by 6 bases and J by 8 bases, with 18 bases between. The CDR3 runs 14 residues. Germline V gene data show CDR1 as SGHDT and CDR2 as YYEEEE. The CDR3 sequence is CASTEEAGPDIQYF. DNA for the CDR3: TGTGCCAGCACCGAGGAGGCGGGACCCGACATTCAGTACTTC.

The V call is TRBV5-4, the J call TRBJ1-1; 9 bases line up with TRBD1. The junction had 5 bases not matched to a gene; V was cut back by 4 bases and J by 1 base. Per the germline V gene, CDR1 is SGHNT and CDR2 is YYREEE (reference sequence). The CDR3 covers 15 residues. CDR3 coding DNA: TGTGCCAGCAGCCAAAGACAGGGGGGGAACACTGAAGCTTTCTTT. Protein: CASSQRQGGNTEAFF. Drawing the rest from reference TRBV5-4 and TRBJ1-1, the complete variable domain is ETGVTQSPTHLIKTRGQQVTLRCSSQSGHNTVSWYQQALGQGPQFIFQYYREEENGRGNFPPRFSGLQFPNYSSELNVNALELDDSALYLCASSQRQGGNTEAFFGQGTRLTVV.

This clone was counted between two and nine times. V usage is TRBV25-1 and J usage is TRBJ2-3; 12 bases agree with TRBD2. The CDR3 length is 15 residues. CDR1 MGHDK and CDR2 SYGVNS come from the germline V gene. The J segment lost 5 bases and the V segment lost 8 bases, leaving 8 bases of the junction unmatched. The CDR3 DNA reads TGTGCCAGCCAACTAGCGGGGGGCATTGAAGATACGCAGTATTTT. It translates to CASQLAGGIEDTQYF.

DNA of the CDR3: TGTGCCAGCAGCTTCTTGTCCCCCTACGAGCAGTACTTC. This sequence encodes CASSFLSPYEQYF. V gene TRBV12-1 combines with J gene TRBJ2-7; the table's TRBD2 call for D was not verified on the DNA. TRBV12-1 is deemed a pseudogene. The CDR3 has 13 amino acids.

The genes are TRBV19 and TRBJ2-6, with 8 bases lining up with TRBD1. V dropped 5 bases and J dropped 0; count of bases not matched to a gene: 9. Germline V gene sequence: CDR1 LNHDA, CDR2 SQIVND (reference sequence). The CDR3 sequence is 18 residues long. The CDR3 sequence: CASSRKGQETSGANVLTF. In DNA, the CDR3 is TGTGCCAGTAGTCGGAAGGGACAGGAGACCTCTGGGGCCAACGTCCTGACTTTC.

The chain recombines TRBV6-1 with TRBJ2-7; D possibly corresponds to TRBD1 (6 bases). In germline, CDR1 is MNHNS, CDR2 SASEGT. This CDR3 comprises 13 residues. V was clipped by 5 bases and J by 2 bases, with 10 bases between them. CDR3 coding DNA: TGTGCCAGCAGTTTTCGGGACACCTACGAGCAGTACTTC. Its translation is CASSFRDTYEQYF.

V is TRBV4-2 and J is TRBJ2-1, with TRBD1 matching over 9 bases. There are 18 residues in the CDR3. CDR1 is LGHNA, CDR2 YNFKEQ, per germline. Trimming removed 2 bases from V and 7 bases from J; junction bases left unmatched: 15. The CDR3: CASSQFLSAGTGKNEQFF. CDR3 DNA sequence: TGTGCCAGCAGCCAATTCTTGTCAGCGGGGACAGGGAAGAATGAGCAGTTCTTC.

This chain connects TRBV7-7 to TRBJ2-2; a weak D match, TRBD2 (6 bases). Trimming cost V 5 bases and J 5 bases, with 27 bases left between them. Per the germline V gene, CDR1 is SSHAT and CDR2 is FNYEAQ (reference sequence). CDR3 length: 19 amino acids. The CDR3 nucleotides are TGTGCCAGCAGCCCTTACCGGGGGACCGTTAATAGCCCTACCGGGGAGCTGTTTTTT. Translation gives CASSPYRGTVNSPTGELFF.

This clone was counted only a few times. The chain has TRBV6-1 and TRBJ1-5; 7 nucleotides agree with TRBD1. J gave up 1 base and V 6 bases, and 3 bases lay outside the gene matches. CDR3 length equals 14 residues. Germline CDR1 reads MNHNS; CDR2 reads SASEGT. CDR3 sequence: CASRLTGSNQPQHF. For the CDR3, the DNA is TGTGCCAGCAGGTTGACAGGGAGCAATCAGCCCCAGCATTTT.

The rearrangement joins TRBV27 to TRBJ2-1, with 12 bases matching TRBD2. Germline V gene sequence: CDR1 MNHEY, CDR2 SMNVEV (reference sequence). CDR3 length: 15 amino acids. J was trimmed by 7 bases and V by 6 bases; bases with no gene match: 7. CDR3 protein: CASSAGTSGFNEQFF. As DNA, the CDR3 is TGTGCCAGCAGCGCAGGGACTAGCGGGTTTAATGAGCAGTTCTTC.